This T cell receptor beta chain was profiled in a study of T cell responses to AZD1222 COVID-19 vaccine (dated by TCRdb to the early 2020s). With respect to the entire study: AZD1222 recipients with second doses at about 4 weeks or about 12 weeks were pooled, because spike-specific TCR depth and breadth did not differ between schedules. Trial participants were enrolled into age subgroups of 18-55, 56-69 and 70-plus years, which contained 148, 28 and 57 TCR-sequenced participants, respectively. TCR sequencing covered fewer than 250 trial participants: 207 given two doses of AZD1222 and about 26 given two doses of MenACWY control vaccine. Overall study outcomes, separate from this receptor: After two AZD1222 doses, both the breadth and the depth of spike-specific TCRs were significantly higher than at day 0 and than in MenACWY recipients. The whole spike protein was spanned by vaccine-associated CD4 TCRs, and dominant responses were seen in regions 160-218 and 743-854. Only 5 to 7 AZD1222 recipients were SARS-CoV-2 seropositive at baseline, limiting conclusions about previously exposed vaccinees. No day 14 peak-response samples were available, so repertoires were characterized only after the peak T cell response. In the small 56-69-year group, the increase in depth fell short of significance, most likely because of low power. Participants were mostly white British and included more females than males, and it was suggested by the authors that clonal diversity may have been underestimated. Reportedly, almost half of the unique spike-specific TCRs recognized epitopes lying outside the regions that are mutated in the B.1.351 and B.1.1.7 variants.

The time point label of this sample denotes: baseline before first vaccination. Samples from vaccinated people were obtained from the UK trials COV001 and COV002, which included a single-blind randomized controlled phase 2/3 trial of AZD1222 (ChAdOx1 nCoV-19) in healthy adults. For TCRbeta chain sequencing, PBMC samples from trial participants were taken at day 0 and at day 28 after the second dose. A word on this clone: There is no known antigen for this receptor. Per-base qualities were not stored, and no clone one base away is much larger.

The CDR3, from cysteine to phenylalanine, totals 14 residues. The sequence is cut down to CDR3 DNA, 42 bases in frame from base 1. The germline V gene supplies CDR1 SGHAT and CDR2 FQNNGV. V gives up 5 bases and J gives up 0 bases, and the segment between their germline ends measures 11 bases. The CDR3 regions of human TCRbeta chains were subjected to immunosequencing. In the authors' own workflow: TCRs in the repertoires were matched against a reference library of SARS-CoV-2-specific TCRs that had been generated with the MIRA antigen-specificity platform. Breadth meant the fraction of unique TCRs that were SARS-CoV-2-associated, whereas depth meant the fraction of total T cells that were SARS-CoV-2-associated. Using the MIRA data, every spike-specific TCR was mapped to the spike region that the TCR reacted to and assigned to either a CD4 or a CD8 class. Log10-transformed breadth and depth values were compared by one-way ANOVA with Sidak's multiple comparisons tests. TCRdb holds this immuneACCESS table with in-frame rearrangements only. Some clones are missing; in checked studies, unresolved V genes explain under half, and the rest has no known cause. For V, J and clone size, that table is used; D and trimming come from the DNA. In this sample the table shows about 86,000 clones, around 73% of which occur a single time. The leading ten clones occupy under 25% of the sample.

Rearrangement joined TRBV11-2 to TRBJ2-7; no confident D gene assignment can be made. The clonotype comes from an adult in good health. The sample in question was peripheral blood, obtained on day 0 of AZD1222 vaccination. This receptor carries the CDR3 CASSPSHSSYEQYF. The DNA is TGTGCCAGCAGCCCGAGCCACAGCTCCTACGAGCAGTACTTC.